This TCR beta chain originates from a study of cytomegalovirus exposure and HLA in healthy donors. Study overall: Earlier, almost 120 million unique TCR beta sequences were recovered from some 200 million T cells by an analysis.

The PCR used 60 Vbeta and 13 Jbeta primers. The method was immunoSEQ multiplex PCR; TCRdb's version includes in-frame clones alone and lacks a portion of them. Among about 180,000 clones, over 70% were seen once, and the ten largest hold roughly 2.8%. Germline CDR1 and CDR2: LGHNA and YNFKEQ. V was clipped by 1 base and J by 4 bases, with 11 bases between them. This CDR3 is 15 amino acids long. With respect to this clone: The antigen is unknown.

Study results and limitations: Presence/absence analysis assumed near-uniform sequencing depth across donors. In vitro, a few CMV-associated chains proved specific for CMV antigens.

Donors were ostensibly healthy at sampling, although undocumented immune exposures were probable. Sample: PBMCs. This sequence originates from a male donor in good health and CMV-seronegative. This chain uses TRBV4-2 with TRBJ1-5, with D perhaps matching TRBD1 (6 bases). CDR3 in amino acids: CASSQAGQYNQPQHF. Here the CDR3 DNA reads TGTGCCAGCAGCCAAGCCGGACAGTATAATCAGCCCCAGCATTTT.